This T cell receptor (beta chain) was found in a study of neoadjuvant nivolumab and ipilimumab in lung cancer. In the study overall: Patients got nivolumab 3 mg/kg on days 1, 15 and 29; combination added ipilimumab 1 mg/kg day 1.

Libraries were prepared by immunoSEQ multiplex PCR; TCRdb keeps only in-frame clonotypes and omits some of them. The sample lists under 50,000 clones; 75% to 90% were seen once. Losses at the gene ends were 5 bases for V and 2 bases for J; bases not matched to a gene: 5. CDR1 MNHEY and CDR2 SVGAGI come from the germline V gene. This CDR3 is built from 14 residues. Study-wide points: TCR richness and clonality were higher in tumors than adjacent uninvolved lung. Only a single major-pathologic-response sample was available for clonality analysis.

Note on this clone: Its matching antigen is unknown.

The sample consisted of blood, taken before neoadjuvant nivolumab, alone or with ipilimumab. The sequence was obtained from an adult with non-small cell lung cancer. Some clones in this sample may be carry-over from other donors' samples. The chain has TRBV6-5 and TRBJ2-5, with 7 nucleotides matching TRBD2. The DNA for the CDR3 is TGTGCCAGCAGTCGGGACTACCAACAAGAGACCCAGTACTTC. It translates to CASSRDYQQETQYF.